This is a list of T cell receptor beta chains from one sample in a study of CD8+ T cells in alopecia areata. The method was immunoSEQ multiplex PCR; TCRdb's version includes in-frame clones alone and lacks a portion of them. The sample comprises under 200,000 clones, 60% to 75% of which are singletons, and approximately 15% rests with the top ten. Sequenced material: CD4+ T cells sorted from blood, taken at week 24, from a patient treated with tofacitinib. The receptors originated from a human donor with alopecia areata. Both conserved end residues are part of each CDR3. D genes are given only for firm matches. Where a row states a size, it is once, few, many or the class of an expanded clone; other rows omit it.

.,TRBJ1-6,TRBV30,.,TGTGCCTGGGGTGTACGGGGGGCTAGGGCCTCACCCCTCCACTTT,CAWGVRGARASPLHF
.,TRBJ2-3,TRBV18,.,TGTGCCAGCTCACCACCCGGGTCTACAGATACGCAGTATTTT,CASSPPGSTDTQYF
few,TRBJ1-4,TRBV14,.,TGTGCCAGCAGCCAAGCGGGTGAAAAACTGTTTTTT,CASSQAGEKLFF
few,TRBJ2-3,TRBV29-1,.,TGCAGCGTTGGCCTACCAGATACGCAGTATTTT,CSVGLPDTQYF
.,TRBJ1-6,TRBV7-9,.,TGTGCCAGCAGCTTAACGACTGGGGCAGTTAATTCACCCCTCCACTTT,CASSLTTGAVNSPLHF
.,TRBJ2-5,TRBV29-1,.,TGCAGCGTGGCTGGACGGTTCCAAGAGACCCAGTACTTC,CSVAGRFQETQYF
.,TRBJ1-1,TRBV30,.,TGTGCCTGGAGTGGTACAGGGAACACTGAAGCTTTCTTT,CAWSGTGNTEAFF
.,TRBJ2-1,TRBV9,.,TGTGCCAGCAGCGTGGGCTACAATGAGCAGTTCTTC,CASSVGYNEQFF
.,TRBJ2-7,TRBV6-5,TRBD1,TGTGCCAGCAGTTACAGCCGGGACAGACTCTACGAGCAGTACTTC,CASSYSRDRLYEQYF
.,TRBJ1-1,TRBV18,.,TGTGCCAGCTCAGCAGTGAACACTGAAGCTTTCTTT,CASSAVNTEAFF
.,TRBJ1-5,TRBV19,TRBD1,TGTGCCAGTAGGCTCAGAGAGCGACAGGGGCGCGGGCAGCCCCAGCATTTT,CASRLRERQGRGQPQHF
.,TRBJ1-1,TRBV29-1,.,TGCAGCGTTCGGGGCAAGATGAACACTGAAGCTTTCTTT,CSVRGKMNTEAFF
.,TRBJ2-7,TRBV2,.,TGTGCCAGCAGTGGACTAGGACCCTACGAGCAGTACTTC,CASSGLGPYEQYF
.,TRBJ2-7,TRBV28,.,TGTGCCAGCAGTTCCCTTGTTGGGACTTTCTCCTACGAGCAGTACTTC,CASSSLVGTFSYEQYF
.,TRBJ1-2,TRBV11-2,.,TGTGCCAGCAGCTTAGACGTCGGAAATGGCTACACCTTC,CASSLDVGNGYTF
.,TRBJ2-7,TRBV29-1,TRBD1,TGCAGCGTCGTGCCTGGACAGGGGGCCTACGAGCAGTACTTC,CSVVPGQGAYEQYF
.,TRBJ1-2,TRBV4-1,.,TGCGCCAGCAGCCAAGATCAGGTAGCTAACTATGGCTACACCTTC,CASSQDQVANYGYTF
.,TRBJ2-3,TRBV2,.,TGTGCCAGCAGCGCAGGGCTAGCAGATACGCAGTATTTT,CASSAGLADTQYF
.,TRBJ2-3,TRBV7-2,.,TGTGCCAGCAGCTTCAGTTACACAGATACGCAGTATTTT,CASSFSYTDTQYF
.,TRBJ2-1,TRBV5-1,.,TGCGCCAGCAGCTTGACAGGGAGCTCCTACAATGAGCAGTTCTTC,CASSLTGSSYNEQFF
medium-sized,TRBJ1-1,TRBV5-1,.,TGCGCCAGCAGCTTGGGTCAAGACACTGAAGCTTTCTTT,CASSLGQDTEAFF
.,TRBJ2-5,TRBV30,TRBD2,TGTGCCTGGCGCGGGACCGCGGGGGGATTCCAAGAGACCCAGTACTTC,CAWRGTAGGFQETQYF
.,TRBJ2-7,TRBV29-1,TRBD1,TGCAGCGTCTCAGGGGGTCTATACGAGCAGTACTTC,CSVSGGLYEQYF
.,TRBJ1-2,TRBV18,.,TGTGCCAGCTCACGGGCTGGCGAGGACTATGGCTACACCTTC,CASSRAGEDYGYTF
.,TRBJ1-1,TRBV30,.,TGTGCCTGGAGTGTAATAACCGGGGGTGAAGCTTTCTTT,CAWSVITGGEAFF
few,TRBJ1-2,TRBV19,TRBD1,TGTGCCAGTAGTTGGGACAGCTGGAACTATGGCTACACCTTC,CASSWDSWNYGYTF
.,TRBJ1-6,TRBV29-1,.,TGCAGCGTTGGATTCAGGGGAGAGGCCCTCCACTTT,CSVGFRGEALHF
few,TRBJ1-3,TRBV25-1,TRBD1,TGTGCCAGCACCTGGACAGGGGGCGCGGACACCATATATTTT,CASTWTGGADTIYF
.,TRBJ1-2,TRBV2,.,TGTGCCAGCAGTCCAGACAGTTATGGCTACACCTTC,CASSPDSYGYTF
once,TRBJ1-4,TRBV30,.,TGTGCCTGGAGTGTTTGGGGAACTAATGAAAAACTGTTTTTT,CAWSVWGTNEKLFF
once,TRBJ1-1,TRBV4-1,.,TGCGCCAGCAGCCAAGGGAGGGACGTAGGAAGGTTCACTGAAGCTTTCTTT,CASSQGRDVGRFTEAFF
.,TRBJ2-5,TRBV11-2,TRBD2,TGTGCCAGCAGCTTAACCGGCGGACTAGCGGAAGAGACCCAGTACTTC,CASSLTGGLAEETQYF
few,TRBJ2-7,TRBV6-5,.,TGTGCCAGCAGTTACGTCCGGGGGCCCTACGAGCAGTACTTC,CASSYVRGPYEQYF
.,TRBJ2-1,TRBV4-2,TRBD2,TGTGCCAGCAGCACCCGCCGGGGGGGCTCCTACAATGAGCAGTTCTTC,CASSTRRGGSYNEQFF
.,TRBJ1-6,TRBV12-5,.,TGTGCTAGTGGTTTGGTACTAGGACGGGGAAATTCACCCCTCCACTTT,CASGLVLGRGNSPLHF
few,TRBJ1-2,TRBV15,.,TGTGCCACCAGCAGAGAACTTGTTGCCTATGGCTACACCTTC,CATSRELVAYGYTF
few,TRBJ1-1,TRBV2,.,TGTGCCAGCAGCCGCGCGGGGACTGAAGCTTTCTTT,CASSRAGTEAFF
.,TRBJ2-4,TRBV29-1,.,TGCAGCGTTGATCCAGGGCTAAACATTCAGTACTTC,CSVDPGLNIQYF
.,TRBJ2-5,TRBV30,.,TGTGCCTGGAGGACTCGCGGGACTGGGGAGACCCAGTACTTC,CAWRTRGTGETQYF
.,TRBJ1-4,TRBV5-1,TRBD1,TGCGCCAGCAGCTTCCGACAGGGGGGTGAAAAACTGTTTTTT,CASSFRQGGEKLFF
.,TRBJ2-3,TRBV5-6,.,TGTGCCAGCAGCTTCGGGGGGCTGGCACCGGATACGCAGTATTTT,CASSFGGLAPDTQYF
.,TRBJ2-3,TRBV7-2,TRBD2,TGTGCCAGCAGCTTAGGGGGCGGGGGGCGCCGAGATACGCAGTATTTT,CASSLGGGGRRDTQYF
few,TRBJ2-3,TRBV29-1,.,TGCAGCGCCGCTGGAGGCGGGGGCACAGATACGCAGTATTTT,CSAAGGGGTDTQYF
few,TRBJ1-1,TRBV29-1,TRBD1,TGCAGCGTTGAGTTGGGACAGTCGAACACTGAAGCTTTCTTT,CSVELGQSNTEAFF
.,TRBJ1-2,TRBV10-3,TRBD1,TGTGCCATCAGGGAAACAGGGGGCGACTATGGCTACACCTTC,CAIRETGGDYGYTF
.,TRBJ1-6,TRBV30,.,TGTGCCTGGAGTGCAGCATTGGGGGGATTTTCACCCCTCCACTTT,CAWSAALGGFSPLHF
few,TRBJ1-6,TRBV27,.,TGTGCCAGCAGTTTCTCAGGGACATATGGTTCACCCCTCCACTTT,CASSFSGTYGSPLHF
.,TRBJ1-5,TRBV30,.,TGTGCCTGGAGTGTGGACAACAATCAGCCCCAGCATTTT,CAWSVDNNQPQHF